Below, one T cell receptor (beta chain) is given with its context. Its target is unknown. Treatment here: oral pan-JAK inhibitor, 5-10 mg twice daily. In each case, RNA was isolated and then reverse transcribed into cDNA as the sequencing template. Profiled with immunoSEQ multiplex PCR; TCRdb holds only in-frame clones, not every one. The sample carries approximately 190,000 clones, nearly 60% recorded once. The CDR3 has 13 amino acids. Trimming cost V 9 bases and J 6 bases, with 14 bases left between them. These data come from a study of CD8+ T cells in alopecia areata. Study information: Those treated were given oral tofacitinib at 5 to 10 mg twice daily. Study observations and caveats: It was lesional scalp, especially alopecia totalis/universalis, that showed higher clonality than normal scalp. Numerous expanded lesional clones remained in scalp and blood during tofacitinib.

The source of this sequence is a human donor with alopecia areata. Here the sequenced sample was CD4+ T cells sorted from blood, taken at week 24, from a patient treated with tofacitinib. The chain joins TRBV23-1 to TRBJ2-2; D gene unclear. TRBV23-1 is treated as an ORF (open reading frame) with a function not yet certain. The CDR3 region is CASYPRSAGELFF. DNA for the CDR3: TGCGCCAGTTACCCAAGGTCGGCCGGGGAGCTGTTTTTT.